These 32 T cell receptor beta chains came from one sample sequenced in a study of T cells in Graves' hyperthyroidism and ophthalmopathy. What was amplified from RNA transcripts were TCR beta CDR3 regions. HTBI primers were the set used in a first-round RT-PCR of the TCR CDR3. TCRdb re-called the multiplex PCR reads through MiXCR, storing one row per CDR3 protein. The table shows approximately 300,000 distinct CDR3 sequences, with around 19% occurring only once. Input material: blood. These receptors originate from a man in his fifties with Graves' ophthalmopathy.

The genes are TRBV2 and TRBJ1-4, with D possibly TRBD1 on 5 matching bases. The germline V gene encodes CDR1 SNHLY and CDR2 FYNNEI. The CDR3 runs to 13 residues. V lost 7 bases to trimming and J lost 4 bases, with 10 bases between them. The CDR3 coding sequence is TGTGCCAGCACGCGGGGGTATAATGAAAAACTGTTTTTT. Its protein product is CASTRGYNEKLFF.

This clonotype was recorded a few times. The CDR3 coding sequence is TGTGCCAGTAGACAACCGGGACTAGCTCCCGAGCAGTACTTC. Encoded protein: CASRQPGLAPEQYF. The chain recombines TRBV19 with TRBJ2-7, with 9 bases matching TRBD2. Germline lookup yields CDR1 LNHDA and CDR2 SQIVND (reference sequence). Losses at the gene ends were 6 bases for V and 6 bases for J; bases not matched to a gene: 9. This CDR3 is built from 14 residues.

V gene TRBV5-1 combines with J gene TRBJ2-5; the match to TRBD2 covers 12 bases. Germline CDR1 SGHRS, CDR2 YFSETQ. V was clipped by 4 bases and J by 6 bases; unmatched bases: 7. CDR3 length: 15 residues. As DNA, the CDR3 is TGCGCCAGCAGCAGCCCTAGCGGGAGGGCCCAGACCCAGTACTTC. Residues: CASSSPSGRAQTQYF.

In its sample, this clonotype was seen many times. This chain uses TRBV20-1 with TRBJ2-3; TRBD2 matches at 8 bases. The CDR3 has 17 residues. V lost 1 base and J lost 5; bases outside the gene matches: 14. Germline V gene data show CDR1 as DFQATT and CDR2 as SNEGSKA (reference sequence). The CDR3 reads CSARVVAGGARGDTQYF. CDR3 DNA: TGCAGTGCTAGAGTTGTTGCGGGAGGCGCCAGGGGAGATACGCAGTATTTT.

This clonotype occurred many times. The V and J genes are TRBV20-1 and TRBJ2-2; unclear D gene. From germline, CDR1 is DFQATT and CDR2 SNEGSKA (reference sequence). Trimming pared 0 bases from V and 5 bases from J, leaving 7 bases between. This CDR3 has 13 amino acids. The CDR3 bases are TGCAGTGCTAGAGATGGGCGAACCGGGGAGCTGTTTTTT. Translation: CSARDGRTGELFF.

This clonotype was observed many times. The chain recombines TRBV2 with TRBJ2-7; D remains unclear. Trimming removed 8 bases from V and 0 bases from J, with 5 bases in between. The germline gives CDR1 SNHLY, CDR2 FYNNEI. CDR3 length equals 11 residues. CDR3 nucleotide sequence: TGTGCCAGCCTGACCTCCTACGAGCAGTACTTC. This gives the protein CASLTSYEQYF.

In this sample, this clonotype turned up a few times. The chain uses TRBV9 and TRBJ2-1, with 12 nucleotides matching TRBD2. CDR3 length: 18 residues. J lost 7 bases, V lost 2 bases, and 13 bases had no gene match. Germline loops: CDR1 SGDLS, CDR2 YYNGEE. The chain's CDR3 is CASSVSLSSGRGTNEQFF. CDR3 nucleotide sequence: TGTGCCAGCAGCGTGTCTTTATCTAGCGGGAGGGGAACGAATGAGCAGTTCTTC.

This clonotype was seen ten or more times. V is TRBV7-2 and J is TRBJ2-5, with TRBD1 identical over 8 bases. Germline CDR1 reads SGHTA; CDR2 reads FQGNSA. The V segment lost 3 bases and the J segment 7 bases; nucleotides outside the gene matches: 4. The CDR3 has 13 amino acids. The CDR3 coding sequence is TGTGCCAGCAGCTTGGACAGGGAGGTGACCCAGTACTTC. It yields the protein CASSLDREVTQYF.

The chain employs TRBV7-3 and TRBJ2-5; 12 nucleotides agree with TRBD2. CDR3 size: 15 residues. Germline CDR1 reads SGHTA; CDR2 reads FQGTGA. Trimming at V came to 5 bases and at J to 5 bases, leaving 6 bases not matched to a gene. The CDR3 DNA follows: TGTGCCAGCAGCCTAGCGGGAGGGGAAGGGGAGACCCAGTACTTC. This gives the protein CASSLAGGEGETQYF.

The chain links TRBV12-3 or TRBV12-4 to TRBJ2-1, with 9 bases matching TRBD1. The ends lost 5 bases at V and 1 base at J; junction bases unmatched: 6. This CDR3 comprises 16 residues. The CDR3 DNA reads TGTGCCAGCAGTACGCTGGACAGGGGTTCCTACAATGAGCAGTTCTTC. Translation gives CASSTLDRGSYNEQFF.

The rearrangement joins TRBV7-2 to TRBJ2-7; D possibly corresponds to TRBD1 (6 bases). This CDR3 comprises 14 residues. V gave up 5 bases and J gave up 2 bases, with 13 bases separating them. Germline-derived CDR1 and CDR2 are SGHTA and FQGNSA. CDR3 sequence: CASSPRDTPYEQYF. The CDR3 DNA reads as TGTGCCAGCAGCCCCCGGGACACCCCCTACGAGCAGTACTTC.

This clonotype has more than one count but fewer than ten. The chain combines TRBV29-1 with TRBJ2-4; 8 nucleotides match TRBD1. CDR3 length: 14 amino acids. V lost 6 bases, J lost 12 bases, and 16 bases stayed unmatched. Germline V CDR1 and CDR2: SQVTM, ANQGSEA. The CDR3 here is CSVTGAGGLSDQYF. The CDR3 region has the DNA TGCAGCGTAACCGGGGCAGGGGGCCTTTCAGATCAGTACTTC.

This clonotype has a handful of counts. The chain uses TRBV4-1 and TRBJ2-7; 10 bases fit TRBD2. Per germline, CDR1 MGHRA and CDR2 YSYEKL. The CDR3 covers 16 residues. Trimming took 3 bases from V and 3 from J; bases not matched to a gene: 8. Here the CDR3 DNA reads TGCGCCAGCAGCCAGCCTACTAGCGGGACTTACTACGAGCAGTACTTC. Residues: CASSQPTSGTYYEQYF.

The J gene is TRBJ2-7, the V gene TRBV20-1, with 9 bases matching TRBD2. Looked up from germline, CDR1 is DFQATT and CDR2 is SNEGSKA (reference sequence). This CDR3 has 14 residues. The CDR3 protein is CGVASGDSGYEQYF. CDR3 DNA sequence: TGCGGTGTTGCTAGCGGGGATTCAGGCTACGAGCAGTACTTC.

The J gene is TRBJ2-7, the V gene TRBV10-2; D possibly matches TRBD1 or TRBD2 (7 bases each). This CDR3 spans 15 amino acids. V lost 8 bases to trimming and J lost 0 bases, with 17 bases between them. From germline, CDR1 is WSHSY and CDR2 SAAADI. CDR3 protein: CASRQGRDSSYEQYF. In nucleotides, the CDR3 is TGCGCCAGCCGCCAAGGGAGGGACAGCTCCTACGAGCAGTACTTC.

This clonotype was detected only a few times. This may come from a read error, since a much larger clone is one base off. The chain has TRBV5-6 and TRBJ2-3, with 8 nucleotides matching TRBD1. The trim removed 4 bases at V and 5 bases at J, leaving 9 bases unmatched. CDR1 is SGHDT and CDR2 is YYEEEE in the germline V gene. The CDR3 consists of 15 residues. CDR3 in DNA: TGTGCCAGCAGCCCATGGGGACAGGTCAGAGATACGCAGTATTTT. Translated: CASSPWGQVRDTQYF.

V usage is TRBV7-9 and J usage is TRBJ2-7, with D possibly TRBD1 on 6 matching bases. In germline, CDR1 is SEHNR, CDR2 FQNEAQ (reference sequence). V lost 5 bases to trimming and J lost 5 bases, with 10 bases between them. The CDR3 sequence is 12 residues long. CDR3 coding DNA: TGTGCCAGCAGCAAACAGGGCCACGAGCAGTACTTC. Protein: CASSKQGHEQYF.

This clonotype has at least ten counts. The rearrangement uses TRBV27 and TRBJ2-3; 13 bases agree with TRBD2. The trim removed 2 bases at V and 4 bases at J, leaving 0 bases unmatched. From germline, CDR1 is MNHEY and CDR2 SMNVEV (reference sequence). CDR3 length: 15 amino acids. In DNA, the CDR3 is TGTGCCAGCAGTTTAGGACTAGCGGGAGCAGATACGCAGTATTTT. Protein product: CASSLGLAGADTQYF.

This clonotype was observed many times. The rearrangement links TRBV5-1 to TRBJ2-1; unclear D gene. CDR1 SGHRS and CDR2 YFSETQ come from the germline V gene. CDR3 length equals 12 residues. V was shortened by 2 bases and J by 9 bases, with 9 bases between the two germline ends. CDR3 DNA sequence: TGCGCCAGCAGCTTACGAGGCATTGAGCAGTTCTTC. It is translated as CASSLRGIEQFF.

Only a few counts were recorded for this clonotype. The chain is built from TRBV27 and TRBJ2-2; perhaps TRBD2 as D (6 bases). This CDR3 comprises 14 residues. Germline assignment: CDR1 MNHEY and CDR2 SMNVEV (reference sequence). The V gene lost 7 bases and the J gene lost 3 bases, with 12 bases spanning the gap. CDR3 bases: TGTGCCAGCACCCTCGGACTACACACCGGGGAGCTGTTTTTT. Translated, it gives CASTLGLHTGELFF.

This clonotype was seen more than once but under ten times. The gene calls are TRBV2 and TRBJ2-3, with D unresolved. Germline CDR1 and CDR2: SNHLY and FYNNEI. Trimming removed 8 bases from V and 2 bases from J, with 14 bases in between. The CDR3 contains 14 residues. CDR3 DNA: TGTGCCAGCGTTCCCACTGGTTCCACAGATACGCAGTATTTT. Translated, it gives CASVPTGSTDTQYF. Supplemented by reference TRBV2 and TRBJ2-3, the full variable domain reads EPEVTQTPSHQVTQMGQEVILRCVPISNHLYFYWYRQILGQKVEFLVSFYNNEISEKSEIFDDQFSVERPDGSNFTLKIRSTKLEDSAMYFCASVPTGSTDTQYFGPGTRLTVL.

The chain uses TRBV2 and TRBJ2-1, with D perhaps being TRBD1 or TRBD2 (5 bases each). CDR1 is SNHLY, CDR2 FYNNEI, per germline. Trimming shortened V by 7 bases and J by 6 bases, and 16 bases separated the two germline ends. The CDR3 runs to 14 residues. The chain's CDR3 is CASTAFGTSNEQFF. CDR3 nucleotide sequence: TGTGCCAGCACTGCTTTCGGGACGTCCAATGAGCAGTTCTTC.

In this sample, this clonotype turned up many times. CDR3 residues: CASSQTSGRAGNEQFF. CDR3 bases: TGTGCCAGCAGCCAAACTAGCGGGAGGGCCGGCAATGAGCAGTTCTTC. The chain combines TRBV3-1 with TRBJ2-1; 13 nucleotides align to TRBD2. The J segment lost 6 bases and the V segment lost 2 bases, leaving 4 bases of the junction unmatched. The CDR3 is 16 amino acids. Per the germline V gene, CDR1 is LGHDT and CDR2 is YNNKEL (reference sequence).

There are a few counts of this clonotype. The rearrangement joins TRBV9 to TRBJ2-7; a possible D gene is TRBD1 (5 bases). Germline V gene sequence: CDR1 SGDLS, CDR2 YYNGEE. The CDR3 runs to 14 residues. V dropped 3 bases and J dropped 2 bases, with 12 bases sitting between them. In nucleotides, the CDR3 is TGTGCCAGCAGCGCGGACACCCGCCCCTACGAGCAGTACTTC. This sequence encodes CASSADTRPYEQYF.

This clonotype was counted ten times or more. The chain recombines TRBV28 with TRBJ1-1; D not certain. Trimming removed 6 bases at V and 1 base at J, with 9 bases between. The CDR3 consists of 13 residues. The germline CDR1 and CDR2 sequences are MDHEN and SYDVKM. The CDR3 sequence: CASRLTQNTEAFF. CDR3 DNA sequence: TGTGCCAGCAGACTGACACAGAACACTGAAGCTTTCTTT.

The table lists this clonotype with many counts. The chain employs TRBV30 and TRBJ2-1; 10 positions match TRBD2. Germline CDR1 GTSNPN, CDR2 SVGIG (reference sequence). The CDR3 spans 14 residues. After removal of 3 bases from V and 10 bases from J, the junction contained 9 bases not matched to a gene. The CDR3 sequence is CAWRVASGSAEQFF. In DNA, the CDR3 is TGTGCCTGGAGGGTGGCTAGCGGGAGCGCGGAGCAGTTCTTC.

This clonotype was found a few times. This sequence joins TRBV5-1 and TRBJ2-1; 8 bases align to TRBD1. The V segment lost 0 bases and the J segment 7 bases; nucleotides outside the gene matches: 9. The CDR3 length is 16 residues. Germline V CDR1 and CDR2: SGHRS, YFSETQ. The CDR3: CASSLVGTGAQNEQFF. The DNA for the CDR3 is TGCGCCAGCAGCTTGGTCGGGACAGGCGCTCAGAATGAGCAGTTCTTC.

This clonotype came up many times. This rearrangement joins TRBV5-1 to TRBJ2-1; 8 bases are a match to TRBD1. V trimming: 6 bases; J trimming: 6 bases; junction bases outside the gene matches: 8. This CDR3 is built from 14 residues. Germline CDR1 SGHRS, CDR2 YFSETQ. The CDR3 DNA reads TGCGCCAGCATCAGGACAGGGAAGTCCAATGAGCAGTTCTTC. Protein: CASIRTGKSNEQFF.

This clonotype was recorded at least ten times. In DNA form, the CDR3 reads TGCAGTGCTAGCGCGGGAGGAACCTCAGACCCCACAGATACGCAGTATTTT. It specifies CSASAGGTSDPTDTQYF. The V call is TRBV20-1, the J call TRBJ2-3, with 8 bases identical to TRBD2. V was clipped by 3 bases and J by 2 bases; unmatched bases: 13. In germline, CDR1 is DFQATT, CDR2 SNEGSKA (reference sequence). The length of the CDR3 is 17 residues.

This clonotype was detected only a few times. The chain has TRBV7-9 and TRBJ1-2; D is possibly TRBD1 (5 bases). V lost 0 bases, J lost 0 bases, and 5 bases lay in between. The germline gives CDR1 SEHNR, CDR2 FQNEAQ (reference sequence). The CDR3 is 14 residues long. The CDR3, as DNA: TGTGCCAGCAGCTTAGCCAGGGCTAACTATGGCTACACCTTC. Its protein is CASSLARANYGYTF.

The J gene is TRBJ1-5, the V gene TRBV19, with a possible D match to TRBD1 (6 bases). The germline gives CDR1 LNHDA, CDR2 SQIVND (reference sequence). Trimming cost V 7 bases and J 4 bases, with 20 bases left between them. This CDR3 comprises 16 residues. The CDR3 DNA is TGTGCCAGTAACTCGCCTCCAGGGGTATGGAATCAGCCCCAGCATTTT. Its protein product is CASNSPPGVWNQPQHF.

The chain recombines TRBV4-1 with TRBJ2-2; D not certain. The CDR3 runs to 13 residues. Germline-derived CDR1 and CDR2 are MGHRA and YSYEKL. The ends were cut back, 4 bases at V and 7 bases at J, with 10 bases in the middle. This chain's CDR3 is CASSPNGDGELFF. In DNA, the CDR3 is TGCGCCAGCAGCCCAAATGGGGACGGGGAGCTGTTTTTT.